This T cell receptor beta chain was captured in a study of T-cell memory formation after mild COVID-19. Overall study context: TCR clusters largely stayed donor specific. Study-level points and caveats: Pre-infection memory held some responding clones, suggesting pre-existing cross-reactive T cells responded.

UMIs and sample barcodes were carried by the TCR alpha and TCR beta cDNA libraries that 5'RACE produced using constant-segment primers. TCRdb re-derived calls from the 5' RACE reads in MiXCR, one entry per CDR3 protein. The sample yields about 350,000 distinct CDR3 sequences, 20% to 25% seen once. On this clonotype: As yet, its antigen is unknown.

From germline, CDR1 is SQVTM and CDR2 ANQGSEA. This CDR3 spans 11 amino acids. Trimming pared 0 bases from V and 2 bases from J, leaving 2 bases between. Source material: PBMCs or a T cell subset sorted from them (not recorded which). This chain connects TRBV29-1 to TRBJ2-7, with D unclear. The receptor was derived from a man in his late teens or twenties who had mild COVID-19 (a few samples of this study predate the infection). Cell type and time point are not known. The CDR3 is CSVEDPYEQYF. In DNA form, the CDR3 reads TGCAGCGTTGAAGACCCCTACGAGCAGTACTTC.